One and the same sample provided the 18 T cell receptor beta chains below, sequenced in a study of T-cell reconstitution after alpha-beta-depleted transplantation in children. TCRbeta library construction was performed incorporating unique molecular identifiers. One entry per CDR3 protein results from TCRdb running MiXCR on the PCR reads. The table lists under 140,000 distinct CDR3 sequences, about 9.3% of them singletons. The sequencing here drew on PBMCs from the stem cell graft donor, taken from the stem cell graft. The source is a human donor who donated a stem cell graft to a child with acute lymphoblastic leukemia.

The chain couples TRBV6-4 to TRBJ1-2; D ambiguous. CDR3 length: 13 amino acids. The V end was cut by 2 bases, the J end by 4 bases, with 8 bases between. Germline V CDR1 and CDR2: MRHNA, SNTAGT. The CDR3 sequence is CASSDGEAYGYTF. Written as DNA, the CDR3 is TGTGCCAGCAGTGACGGGGAGGCCTATGGCTACACCTTC.

This clonotype was recorded at least ten times. The CDR3 DNA follows: TGTGCCAGCAGTTACCCGGGCAGGGTTTCTTCACCCCTCCACTTT. As protein: CASSYPGRVSSPLHF. This sequence joins TRBV6-5 and TRBJ1-6, with D perhaps matching TRBD1 (5 bases). The germline V gene encodes CDR1 MNHEY and CDR2 SVGAGI. There are 15 residues in the CDR3. Trimming took off 2 bases at V and 9 bases at J, with 14 bases between the two ends.

This clonotype was recorded many times. The chain carries TRBV28 and TRBJ2-3, with a tentative D call TRBD1 (5 bases). Trimming removed 6 bases at V and 7 bases at J, with 11 bases between. The CDR3 runs 12 residues. Germline V CDR1 and CDR2: MDHEN, SYDVKM. CDR3: CASRGAWNTQYF. The CDR3 DNA is TGTGCCAGCAGAGGGGCTTGGAATACGCAGTATTTT.

This clonotype was found many times. The chain employs TRBV18 and TRBJ2-2; 7 nucleotides align to TRBD2. This CDR3 contains 16 residues. Germline-derived CDR1 and CDR2 are KGHSH and LQKENI. Trimming cost V 3 bases and J 4 bases; bases outside gene matches: 8. The CDR3 DNA reads TGTGCCAGCTCACCGAATGCAAAGCGGGGCACCGGGGAGCTGTTTTTT. It translates to CASSPNAKRGTGELFF.

The rearrangement links TRBV29-1 to TRBJ2-1; the match to TRBD2 covers 8 bases. Trimming at V came to 1 base and at J to 7 bases, leaving 12 bases not matched to a gene. From germline, CDR1 is SQVTM and CDR2 ANQGSEA. The CDR3 has 16 residues. The CDR3: CSVEGRGGGSRNEQFF. For the CDR3, the DNA is TGCAGCGTTGAAGGCCGGGGGGGCGGGAGCAGGAATGAGCAGTTCTTC.

The sample holds many counts of this clonotype. This chain connects TRBV28 to TRBJ1-5; D perhaps matches TRBD1 (5 bases). The CDR3 extends over 14 amino acids. V lost 9 bases to trimming and J lost 0 bases, with 12 bases between them. Germline V gene data show CDR1 as MDHEN and CDR2 as SYDVKM. CDR3 region: CASNAGFSNQPQHF. CDR3 coding DNA: TGTGCCAGTAATGCAGGGTTTAGCAATCAGCCCCAGCATTTT. Full variable domain (missing parts from reference TRBV28 and TRBJ1-5): DVKVTQSSRYLVKRTGEKVFLECVQDMDHENMFWYRQDPGLGLRLIYFSYDVKMKEKGDIPEGYSVSREKKERFSLILESASTNQTSMYLCASNAGFSNQPQHFGDGTRLSIL.

This clonotype was detected many times. The chain has TRBV7-6 and TRBJ1-5, with D perhaps TRBD1 (5 bases). Germline V gene data show CDR1 as SGHVS and CDR2 as FNYEAQ. The CDR3 has 18 residues. Trimming cost V 0 bases and J 1 base, with 16 bases left between them. CDR3 sequence: CASSLAGTGDTSNQPQHF. The CDR3 DNA is TGTGCCAGCAGCTTAGCTGGGACTGGGGATACGAGCAATCAGCCCCAGCATTTT.

Many counts were recorded for this clonotype. V is TRBV4-3 and J is TRBJ1-4; the D gene is possibly TRBD1 (5 bases). This CDR3 contains 16 residues. From germline, CDR1 is LGHNA and CDR2 YSLEER. V was trimmed by 3 bases and J by 4 bases, leaving 15 bases between them. CDR3 in amino acids: CASSHGGTDFNEKLFF. The DNA of the CDR3 is TGCGCCAGCAGCCATGGGGGAACAGACTTTAATGAAAAACTGTTTTTT.

This clonotype was counted at least ten times. The V and J genes are TRBV6-5 and TRBJ2-1, with 8 bases identical to TRBD1. V dropped 6 bases and J dropped 9; count of bases not matched to a gene: 10. The CDR3 covers 14 residues. Germline CDR1 is MNHEY and CDR2 is SVGAGI. CDR3: CASRPLRGPGEQFF. In DNA, the CDR3 is TGTGCCAGCAGACCTCTCAGGGGGCCTGGTGAGCAGTTCTTC.

In this sample, this clonotype turned up many times. J is TRBJ2-7 and V is TRBV20-1; perhaps TRBD2 as D (5 bases). Germline V CDR1 and CDR2: DFQATT, SNEGSKA (reference sequence). CDR3 length: 14 amino acids. V lost 0 bases, J lost 3 bases, and 12 bases lay in between. The CDR3 DNA reads TGCAGTGCTAGAGATCGCGGAGGCCTCTACGAGCAGTACTTC. Translating gives CSARDRGGLYEQYF.

This clonotype was recorded many times. The rearrangement uses TRBV7-9 and TRBJ2-7; D not resolved. The CDR3 spans 15 residues. Germline CDR1 SEHNR, CDR2 FQNEAQ (reference sequence). Trimming shortened V by 1 base and J by 1 base, and 11 bases separated the two germline ends. CDR3 nucleotides: TGTGCCAGCAGCTTAGGGCAGGACCTTTCCTACGAGCAGTACTTC. Amino acid sequence: CASSLGQDLSYEQYF. Supplemented by reference TRBV7-9 and TRBJ2-7, the full variable domain reads DTGVSQNPRHKITKRGQNVTFRCDPISEHNRLYWYRQTLGQGPEFLTYFQNEAQLEKSRLLSDRFSAERPKGSFSTLEIQRTEQGDSAMYLCASSLGQDLSYEQYFGPGTRLTVT.

At least ten counts were recorded for this clonotype. The genes are TRBV5-1 and TRBJ2-2, with 8 bases lining up with TRBD1. CDR1 and CDR2 (germline): SGHRS, YFSETQ. Trimming removed 4 bases from V and 0 bases from J; junction bases left unmatched: 5. There are 16 residues in the CDR3. The CDR3 region is CASSAGQGANTGELFF. The CDR3, as DNA: TGCGCCAGCAGCGCCGGACAGGGAGCGAACACCGGGGAGCTGTTTTTT.

This clonotype was counted many times. The chain recombines TRBV9 with TRBJ2-5, with 8 bases identical to TRBD2. V dropped 3 bases and J dropped 5; count of bases not matched to a gene: 6. Germline CDR1 and CDR2: SGDLS and YYNGEE. CDR3 length equals 14 residues. The CDR3 DNA sequence: TGTGCCAGCAGCGCAGCGGGGGTTGGGGAGACCCAGTACTTC. The encoded protein is CASSAAGVGETQYF.

This clonotype has a count of ten or more. V and J are TRBV5-5 and TRBJ2-1; no reliable D call. Looked up from germline, CDR1 is SGHKS and CDR2 is YYEKEE (reference sequence). The V end lost 1 base, the J end lost 0 bases, and 5 bases lay between the germline ends. The CDR3 totals 14 residues. The CDR3 protein is CASSLQSSYNEQFF. CDR3 bases: TGTGCCAGCAGCTTGCAGAGCTCCTACAATGAGCAGTTCTTC.

This clonotype was picked up many times. The chain uses TRBV6-2 or TRBV6-3 and TRBJ2-2; 7 bases agree with TRBD1. From germline, CDR1 is MNHEY and CDR2 SVGEGT. This CDR3 spans 19 amino acids. The J segment lost 5 bases and the V segment lost 1 base, leaving 16 bases of the junction unmatched. The CDR3 spells CASSYLHHLMTGQTGELFF. CDR3 coding DNA: TGTGCCAGCAGTTACTTACACCACCTCATGACAGGGCAAACCGGGGAGCTGTTTTTT.

This clonotype was detected ten times or more. This sequence joins TRBV5-1 and TRBJ1-3, with D possibly TRBD1 on 6 matching bases. Trimming cost V 2 bases and J 2 bases, with 8 bases left between them. CDR1 SGHRS and CDR2 YFSETQ come from the germline V gene. The CDR3 is 14 amino acids. DNA of the CDR3: TGCGCCAGCAGCTTCGGGGGGCCTGGAAACACCATATATTTT. It yields the protein CASSFGGPGNTIYF.

The chain joins TRBV5-6 to TRBJ2-7, with 7 bases that match TRBD2. The J segment lost 7 bases and the V segment lost 1 base, leaving 11 bases of the junction unmatched. Germline loops: CDR1 SGHDT, CDR2 YYEEEE. The CDR3 runs 15 residues. The CDR3 region is CASSLKFSGIWEQYF. CDR3 nucleotide sequence: TGTGCCAGCAGCTTGAAATTCAGCGGGATATGGGAGCAGTACTTC.

This chain joins TRBV29-1 and TRBJ1-1; D unclear. The CDR3 totals 13 residues. Germline V CDR1 and CDR2: SQVTM, ANQGSEA. V lost 3 bases to trimming and J lost 0 bases, with 8 bases between them. The DNA of the CDR3 is TGCAGCGTTGAGGGTTTGGTGAACACTGAAGCTTTCTTT. Protein: CSVEGLVNTEAFF.